This T cell receptor (beta chain) was retrieved from a study of cytomegalovirus exposure and HLA in healthy donors. 13 Jbeta primers and 60 Vbeta primers were used for the PCR. Only in-frame clones appear in the TCRdb table, and some are missing; sequencing was by immunoSEQ multiplex PCR. The specimen's table records 200,000 or so clones. The sequenced material came from PBMCs. The TCR comes from a boy between 5 and 17 years old in good health and CMV-seronegative.

CDR3 amino acids: CASSLGLAGGVTDTQYF. The CDR3 DNA sequence: TGCGCCAGCAGCCTGGGACTAGCGGGGGGGGTCACAGATACGCAGTATTTT. This rearrangement joins TRBV4-1 to TRBJ2-3; TRBD2 matches 16 bases. The CDR3 spans 17 residues. Unmatched junction bases numbered 3, after V lost 4 bases and J lost 2 bases. Germline assignment: CDR1 MGHRA and CDR2 YSYEKL.